Listed here are 29 T cell receptor beta chains from one sample, sequenced in a study of STAT3 mutations in large granular lymphocyte leukemia. Regarding the study as a whole: Every T-LGLL patient had at least one immunodominant TCRbeta clonotype.

No antigen is known for these receptors. Profiling relied on immunoSEQ multiplex PCR, and the TCRdb table lists in-frame clones only, not all of them. In the table there are roughly 30,000 clones, 70% to 80% of which are singletons. Input material: peripheral blood mononuclear cells. These receptors originate from a woman aged 45 to 65 with T-cell large granular lymphocyte leukemia. Some clones in this sample may be carry-over from other donors' samples.

The chain uses TRBV30 and TRBJ2-2; TRBD2 aligns across 11 bases. V gave up 5 bases and J gave up 5 bases; unmatched junction bases: 13. Germline loops: CDR1 GTSNPN, CDR2 SVGIG (reference sequence). The CDR3 is 17 residues long. The CDR3 loop is CAWGQSGLAGGTGELFF. CDR3 sequence (DNA): TGTGCCTGGGGACAGAGCGGGCTAGCGGGAGGAACCGGGGAGCTGTTTTTT.

J is TRBJ2-7 and V is TRBV7-3; D possibly uses TRBD1 or TRBD2 (6 bases each). Germline assignment: CDR1 SGHTA and CDR2 FQGTGA. V was cut by 5 bases and J by 8 bases, with 22 bases left in between. The CDR3 totals 15 residues. CDR3 nucleotides: TGTGCCAGCAGCGAGTCGGGGGCCAGGTCGGCCAAGCAGTACTTC. Residues: CASSESGARSAKQYF.

This chain links TRBV5-6 with TRBJ1-5, with D hard to call. This CDR3 contains 12 residues. CDR1 is SGHDT, CDR2 YYEEEE, per germline. V was pared by 5 bases and J by 7 bases, with 10 bases between. CDR3 bases: TGTGCCAGCAGTTCGGGCGACCAGCCCCAGCATTTT. It encodes CASSSGDQPQHF.

CDR3 residues: CASSQAVITGELFF. The CDR3 DNA sequence: TGCGCCAGCAGCCAAGCGGTCATCACCGGGGAGCTGTTTTTT. The rearrangement joins TRBV4-3 to TRBJ2-2; D gene ambiguous. The length of the CDR3 is 14 residues. CDR1 and CDR2 from the germline V gene are LGHNA and YSLEER. Trimming removed 1 base at V and 4 bases at J, with 7 bases between.

Only one count was recorded for this clone. The chain uses TRBV18 and TRBJ2-7; perhaps D is TRBD1 or TRBD2 (5 bases each). CDR1 KGHSH and CDR2 LQKENI come from the germline V gene. This CDR3 spans 14 amino acids. Between the trimmed V and J ends, which lost 6 bases and 7 bases, there was a span of 19 bases. The DNA for the CDR3 is TGTGCCAGCTCCCCCTATGAGGGCAGGGTGGAGCAGTACTTC. This codes for CASSPYEGRVEQYF.

The rearrangement joins TRBV5-1 to TRBJ1-1; 9 bases align to TRBD1. The CDR3 is 14 amino acids. V lost 2 bases and J lost 5; bases outside the gene matches: 4. Germline V lookup: CDR1 SGHRS, CDR2 YFSETQ. The CDR3 region has the DNA TGCGCCAGCAGCTTTGGACAGGGGAGGACTGAAGCTTTCTTT. Its translation is CASSFGQGRTEAFF.

The chain carries TRBV19 and TRBJ1-5; no clear D gene. The V end was cut by 1 base, the J end by 5 bases, with 15 bases between. The CDR3 consists of 16 residues. The germline V gene encodes CDR1 LNHDA and CDR2 SQIVND (reference sequence). CDR3 in amino acids: CASSIASMGFDQPQHF. Written as DNA, the CDR3 is TGTGCCAGTAGTATAGCTTCAATGGGGTTCGATCAGCCCCAGCATTTT.

V gene TRBV29-1 combines with J gene TRBJ1-2, with D hard to call. The germline V and J ends were trimmed by 3 bases and 1 base, with 3 bases remaining between them. The CDR3 extends over 11 amino acids. The V gene's germline CDR1 is SQVTM and CDR2 ANQGSEA. The CDR3 region is CSVDSNYGYTF. The DNA of the CDR3 is TGCAGCGTTGACAGTAACTATGGCTACACCTTC.

This clone was counted between two and nine times. CDR3 residues: CASSEGVSTGELFF. As DNA, the CDR3 is TGTGCCAGCAGTGAGGGGGTGAGCACCGGGGAGCTGTTTTTT. This chain joins TRBV6-4 and TRBJ2-2, with D perhaps matching TRBD1 or TRBD2 (5 bases each). Looked up from germline, CDR1 is MRHNA and CDR2 is SNTAGT. Trimming cost V 3 bases and J 4 bases, with 9 bases left between them. The CDR3 covers 14 residues.

The rearrangement uses TRBV19 and TRBJ2-7; D may be TRBD2 (5 bases). This CDR3 has 12 residues. V lost 3 bases, J lost 3 bases, and 6 bases lay in between. Germline values: CDR1 LNHDA, CDR2 SQIVND (reference sequence). DNA of the CDR3: TGTGCCAGTAGTATGAGGGACTACGAGCAGTACTTC. Amino acid sequence: CASSMRDYEQYF.

This chain links TRBV7-9 with TRBJ2-7; tentatively, D is TRBD2 (5 bases). CDR1 and CDR2 (germline): SEHNR, FQNEAQ (reference sequence). V was shortened by 7 bases and J by 3 bases, with 10 bases between the two germline ends. The CDR3 consists of 12 residues. The CDR3 DNA reads as TGTGCCAGCACCGGGATCTTCTACGAGCAGTACTTC. It encodes CASTGIFYEQYF. Full variable domain (outside the CDR3, taken from reference TRBV7-9 and TRBJ2-7): DTGVSQNPRHKITKRGQNVTFRCDPISEHNRLYWYRQTLGQGPEFLTYFQNEAQLEKSRLLSDRFSAERPKGSFSTLEIQRTEQGDSAMYLCASTGIFYEQYFGPGTRLTVT.

The V and J genes are TRBV6-6 and TRBJ1-5; D is perhaps TRBD1 (5 bases). Trimming pared 7 bases from V and 0 bases from J, leaving 13 bases between. Germline V CDR1 and CDR2: MNHNY, SVGAGI (reference sequence). This CDR3 is built from 15 residues. The CDR3 here is CASTTGRYSNQPQHF. Here the CDR3 DNA reads TGTGCCAGCACCACGGGACGGTATAGCAATCAGCCCCAGCATTTT.

This clone was seen once. The same CDR3 is also encoded by other DNA sequences in this sample. The J gene is TRBJ2-7, the V gene TRBV5-6, with 9 bases aligning to TRBD1. Germline V CDR1 and CDR2: SGHDT, YYEEEE. V lost 0 bases and J lost 4; bases outside the gene matches: 5. This CDR3 is 15 amino acids long. The CDR3: CASSLVGTGIYEQYF. As DNA, the CDR3 is TGTGCCAGCAGCTTGGTAGGGACAGGGATTTACGAGCAGTACTTC.

This clone showed up just a few times. The V call is TRBV28, the J call TRBJ1-2; D is ambiguous. Trimming left V 8 bases short and J 8 bases short, with 15 bases between. The CDR3 runs to 12 residues. The V gene's germline CDR1 is MDHEN and CDR2 SYDVKM. This chain's CDR3 is CASGRNFLGYTF. In nucleotides, the CDR3 is TGTGCCAGCGGACGGAATTTCTTGGGCTACACCTTC.

The J gene is TRBJ1-3, the V gene TRBV7-9; D unresolved. The CDR3 has 14 amino acids. Germline CDR1 is SEHNR and CDR2 is FQNEAQ (reference sequence). Trimming took off 3 bases at V and 4 bases at J, with 10 bases between the two ends. CDR3 region: CASSFLLGGNTIYF. The CDR3 coding sequence is TGTGCCAGCAGCTTTCTTTTGGGAGGAAACACCATATATTTT.

V gene TRBV4-2 combines with J gene TRBJ2-5; 8 bases fit TRBD2. Germline loops: CDR1 LGHNA, CDR2 YNFKEQ. This CDR3 has 13 amino acids. The ends lost 0 bases at V and 10 bases at J; junction bases unmatched: 4. CDR3 coding DNA: TGTGCCAGCAGCCAAGATGTCGGGAGGGACCAGTACTTC. Translated, it gives CASSQDVGRDQYF.

This clone was seen a handful of times. The V call is TRBV6-5, the J call TRBJ1-2; 8 bases agree with TRBD1. V gave up 0 bases and J gave up 6 bases; unmatched junction bases: 6. This CDR3 contains 15 residues. The germline V gene encodes CDR1 MNHEY and CDR2 SVGAGI. In nucleotides, the CDR3 is TGTGCCAGCAGTTACTCACGGCAGGGGGCGAATGGCTACACCTTC. This encodes CASSYSRQGANGYTF.

This chain connects TRBV9 to TRBJ2-3; 7 bases are a match to TRBD2. CDR1 SGDLS and CDR2 YYNGEE come from the germline V gene. This CDR3 has 16 amino acids. The ends lost 4 bases at V and 3 bases at J; junction bases unmatched: 11. CDR3 protein: CASSSSVSGLTDTQYF. DNA of the CDR3: TGTGCCAGCAGCTCCTCGGTTAGCGGGTTGACAGATACGCAGTATTTT.

The sample holds one count of this clone. The chain uses TRBV27 and TRBJ1-2; D gene unclear. The CDR3 has 14 residues. Germline CDR1 MNHEY, CDR2 SMNVEV (reference sequence). Trimming cost V 5 bases and J 4 bases, with 14 bases left between them. The CDR3 DNA reads TGTGCCAGCAGTCCAAATGGACGGCCCTATGGCTACACCTTC. Translation gives CASSPNGRPYGYTF.

This chain connects TRBV7-9 to TRBJ2-2; D not certain. This CDR3 has 13 amino acids. Germline CDR1 SEHNR, CDR2 FQNEAQ (reference sequence). Trimming pared 6 bases from V and 6 bases from J, leaving 11 bases between. CDR3 DNA sequence: TGTGCCAGCAGTTCGAGTGGGGCCGGGGAGCTGTTTTTT. It encodes CASSSSGAGELFF.

In its sample, this clone ranks as medium-sized (0.01 to 0.1%). This chain joins TRBV19 and TRBJ1-1; unclear D gene. V gave up 4 bases and J gave up 2 bases, with 11 bases separating them. Germline loops: CDR1 LNHDA, CDR2 SQIVND (reference sequence). This CDR3 is 14 amino acids long. The CDR3: CASSSRRGNTEAFF. The CDR3, as DNA: TGTGCCAGTAGTAGTCGGAGAGGAAACACTGAAGCTTTCTTT.

This clone was recorded a few times. The V call is TRBV18, the J call TRBJ1-2, with a possible D match to TRBD1 (5 bases). Germline V gives CDR1 KGHSH, CDR2 LQKENI. This CDR3 region has 18 residues. V gave up 4 bases and J gave up 3 bases, with 24 bases separating them. The CDR3 DNA reads TGTGCCAGCTCACGCTTGTCCCCAAGTCGGGGGATGGACTATGGCTACACCTTC. It codes for CASSRLSPSRGMDYGYTF.

This clone has a single count. V is TRBV19 and J is TRBJ2-7; D is possibly TRBD2 (6 bases). Per germline, CDR1 LNHDA and CDR2 SQIVND (reference sequence). This CDR3 spans 15 amino acids. Trimming pared 1 base from V and 3 bases from J, leaving 13 bases between. CDR3 sequence: CASSIVGGNNYEQYF. The DNA for the CDR3 is TGTGCCAGTAGTATAGTCGGGGGAAACAACTACGAGCAGTACTTC.

The chain is built from TRBV7-9 and TRBJ2-1; weak D call: TRBD1 (5 bases). Trimming left V 3 bases short and J 0 bases short, with 9 bases between. CDR3 length equals 15 residues. Germline CDR1 SEHNR, CDR2 FQNEAQ (reference sequence). The CDR3 protein is CASSLGDSSYNEQFF. CDR3 nucleotide sequence: TGTGCCAGCAGCTTGGGCGACAGCTCCTACAATGAGCAGTTCTTC.

The V call is TRBV4-1, the J call TRBJ1-2, with D possibly matching TRBD1 (6 bases). The germline CDR1 and CDR2 sequences are MGHRA and YSYEKL. Trimming removed 1 base at V and 3 bases at J, with 15 bases between. CDR3 length: 16 residues. The CDR3 region has the DNA TGCGCCAGCAGCCAAGTAGGGCAGGGGCGTTACTATGGCTACACCTTC. It is translated as CASSQVGQGRYYGYTF.

This clone was seen a handful of times. The chain links TRBV4-1 to TRBJ2-2, with 10 bases that match TRBD1. Trimming cost V 4 bases and J 7 bases; bases outside gene matches: 6. Germline V lookup: CDR1 MGHRA, CDR2 YSYEKL. This CDR3 is built from 15 residues. The CDR3 protein is CASSPRQGADGELFF. CDR3 DNA sequence: TGCGCCAGCAGCCCCAGACAGGGGGCAGACGGGGAGCTGTTTTTT.

This sequence joins TRBV7-2 and TRBJ2-5; possibly TRBD2 for D (6 bases). The CDR3 is 14 residues long. CDR1 and CDR2 (germline): SGHTA, FQGNSA. Trimming took 4 bases from V and 5 from J, leaving 14 bases between them. CDR3 sequence (DNA): TGTGCCAGCAGCTATGGGGGAGGCGGGGAGACCCAGTACTTC. Protein sequence: CASSYGGGGETQYF. The variable domain in full, with the rest retrieved from reference TRBV7-2 and TRBJ2-5, is GAGVSQSPSNKVTEKGKDVELRCDPISGHTALYWYRQSLGQGLEFLIYFQGNSAPDKSGLPSDRFSAERTGGSVSTLTIQRTQQEDSAVYLCASSYGGGGETQYFGPGTRLLVL.

The chain is built from TRBV7-8 and TRBJ2-7, with D tentatively TRBD1 (6 bases). The CDR3 has 15 amino acids. V gave up 0 bases and J gave up 7 bases, with 16 bases separating them. CDR1 SGHVS and CDR2 FQNEAQ come from the germline V gene. The CDR3 here is CASSLAGQSRGEQYF. CDR3 in DNA: TGTGCCAGCAGCTTAGCCGGACAGTCGAGGGGAGAGCAGTACTTC.

The chain is built from TRBV9 and TRBJ2-5; 7 positions match TRBD2. V shed 0 bases and J 4 bases; nucleotides not matched to a gene: 6. The germline V gene has CDR1 SGDLS and CDR2 YYNGEE. The CDR3 totals 15 residues. The CDR3 sequence is CASSVAGGAGETQYF. CDR3 coding DNA: TGTGCCAGCAGCGTAGCGGGGGGAGCTGGAGAGACCCAGTACTTC.